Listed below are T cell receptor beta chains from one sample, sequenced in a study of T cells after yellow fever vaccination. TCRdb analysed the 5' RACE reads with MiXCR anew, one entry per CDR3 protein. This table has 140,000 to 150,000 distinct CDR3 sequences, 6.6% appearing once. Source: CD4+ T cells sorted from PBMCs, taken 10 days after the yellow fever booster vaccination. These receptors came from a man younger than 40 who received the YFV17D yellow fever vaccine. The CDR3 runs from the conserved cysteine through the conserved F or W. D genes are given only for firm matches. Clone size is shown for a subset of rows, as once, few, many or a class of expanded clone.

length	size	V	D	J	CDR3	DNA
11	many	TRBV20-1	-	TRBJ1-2	CSASLMRGYTF	TGCAGTGCCTCCTTGATGAGGGGCTACACCTTC
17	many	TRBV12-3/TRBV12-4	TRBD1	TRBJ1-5	CASSPPRTGGWNQPQHF	TGTGCCAGCAGCCCTCCCCGGACAGGGGGTTGGAATCAGCCCCAGCATTTT
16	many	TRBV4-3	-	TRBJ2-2	CASSQEGGTYTGELFF	TGCGCCAGCAGCCAAGAGGGCGGGACTTACACCGGGGAGCTGTTTTTT
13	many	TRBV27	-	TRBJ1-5	CASSTGSNQPQHF	TGTGCCAGCAGCACCGGGAGCAATCAGCCCCAGCATTTT
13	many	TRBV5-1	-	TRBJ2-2	CASSGSGTGELFF	TGCGCCAGCAGCGGGAGTGGAACCGGGGAGCTGTTTTTT
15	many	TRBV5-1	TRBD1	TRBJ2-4	CASSNSGTGSNIQYF	TGCGCCAGCAGCAACTCCGGGACAGGGAGTAACATTCAGTACTTC
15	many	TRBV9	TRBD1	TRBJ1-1	CASSARDRAWTEAFF	TGTGCCAGCAGCGCCAGGGACAGGGCATGGACTGAAGCTTTCTTT
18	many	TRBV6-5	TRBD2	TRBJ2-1	CASSLTPWGGSSYNEQFF	TGTGCCAGCAGCCTTACCCCCTGGGGCGGGAGTTCCTACAATGAGCAGTTCTTC
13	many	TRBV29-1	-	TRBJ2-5	CSVEGADQETQYF	TGCAGCGTTGAAGGAGCTGACCAAGAGACCCAGTACTTC
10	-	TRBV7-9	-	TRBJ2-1	CASSAEVFLF	TGTGCCAGCAGCGCGGAGGTCTTCTTATTC
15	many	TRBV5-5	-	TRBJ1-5	CASSTDSYSNQPQHF	TGTGCCAGCAGCACGGACAGCTATAGCAATCAGCCCCAGCATTTT
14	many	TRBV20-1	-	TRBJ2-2	CSAAAGGLTGELFF	TGCAGTGCTGCCGCCGGCGGGTTGACCGGGGAGCTGTTTTTT
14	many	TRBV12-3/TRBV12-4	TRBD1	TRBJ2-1	CASKAGTGSGEQFF	TGTGCCAGCAAAGCCGGGACAGGGTCTGGTGAGCAGTTCTTC
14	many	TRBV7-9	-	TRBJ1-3	CASSWSIAGNTIYF	TGTGCCAGCAGCTGGTCTATCGCTGGAAACACCATATATTTT
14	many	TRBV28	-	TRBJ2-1	CASRGGTYNNEQFF	TGTGCCAGCAGGGGCGGGACATATAACAATGAGCAGTTCTTC
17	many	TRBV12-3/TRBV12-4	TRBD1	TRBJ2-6	CASTKGTGVSGANVLTF	TGTGCCAGCACTAAAGGGACAGGGGTCTCTGGGGCCAACGTCCTGACTTTC
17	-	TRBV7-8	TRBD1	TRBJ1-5	CASSYDFLRGLNQPQHF	TGTGCCAGCAGCTACGACTTCCTAAGGGGGCTCAATCAGCCCCAGCATTTT
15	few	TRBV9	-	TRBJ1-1	CASSVGGQTNTEAFF	TGTGCCAGCAGCGTAGGTGGACAGACGAACACTGAAGCTTTCTTT
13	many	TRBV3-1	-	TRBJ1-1	CASSSVRGTEAFF	TGTGCCAGCAGCTCCGTTCGGGGGACTGAAGCTTTCTTT
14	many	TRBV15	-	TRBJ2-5	CATSRDGLQETQYF	TGTGCCACCAGCAGAGACGGACTACAAGAGACCCAGTACTTC
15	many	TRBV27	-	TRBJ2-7	CASSSVLQTFYEQYF	TGTGCCAGCAGTTCCGTCCTACAGACTTTCTACGAGCAGTACTTC
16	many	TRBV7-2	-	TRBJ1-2	CASSSAVGGRGYGYTF	TGTGCCAGCAGCTCCGCGGTCGGGGGGCGGGGATATGGCTACACCTTC
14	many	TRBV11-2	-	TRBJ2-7	CASSPAGGFYEQYF	TGTGCCAGCAGCCCCGCTGGGGGCTTCTACGAGCAGTACTTC
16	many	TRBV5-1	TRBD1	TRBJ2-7	CASSLGTRTGVYEQYF	TGCGCCAGCAGCTTGGGCACGCGGACAGGGGTCTACGAGCAGTACTTC
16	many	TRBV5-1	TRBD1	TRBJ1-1	CASSLQGATSGTEAFF	TGCGCCAGCAGCTTACAGGGGGCCACTTCGGGGACTGAAGCTTTCTTT
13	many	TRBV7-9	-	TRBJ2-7	CATLPTEFYEQYF	TGTGCCACCCTCCCGACAGAGTTCTACGAGCAGTACTTC
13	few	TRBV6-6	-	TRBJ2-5	CASRDGGSETQYF	TGTGCCAGCCGGGACGGCGGTTCAGAGACCCAGTACTTC
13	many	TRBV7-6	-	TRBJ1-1	CASSLSSARDAFF	TGTGCCAGCAGCCTGTCGTCCGCCCGGGACGCTTTCTTT
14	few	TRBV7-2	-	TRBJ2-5	CASSPRTSSETQYF	TGTGCCAGCAGCCCCAGAACTAGCAGTGAGACCCAGTACTTC
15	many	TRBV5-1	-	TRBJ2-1	CASLPLAGSYNEQFF	TGCGCCAGCCTGCCCCTAGCAGGCTCCTACAATGAGCAGTTCTTC
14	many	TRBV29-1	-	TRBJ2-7	CSERGPPRAYEQYF	TGCAGCGAGAGGGGCCCCCCTCGAGCCTACGAGCAGTACTTC
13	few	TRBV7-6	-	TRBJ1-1	CASSPGQITEAFF	TGTGCCAGCAGCCCGGGGCAGATCACTGAAGCTTTCTTT
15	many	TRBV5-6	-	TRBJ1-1	CASSLVGTVNTEAFF	TGTGCCAGCAGCTTGGTGGGGACGGTGAACACTGAAGCTTTCTTT
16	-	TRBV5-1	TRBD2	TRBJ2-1	CASSKEGLAGRNEQFF	TGCGCCAGCAGCAAGGAGGGACTAGCGGGTCGAAATGAGCAGTTCTTC
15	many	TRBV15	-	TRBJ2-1	CATSRDFIPDNEQFF	TGTGCCACCAGCAGGGATTTTATACCAGACAATGAGCAGTTCTTC